The 3 T cell receptor beta chains below were found in one sample sequenced in a study of immune evolution from preneoplasia to lung adenocarcinoma. The table came from immunoSEQ multiplex PCR; TCRdb's copy has only in-frame clones and leaves some out. The sample consists of roughly 9,900 clones, around 89% of them appearing once. Sequencing input: FFPE invasive lung adenocarcinoma tissue. Every receptor here comes from an older person with invasive lung adenocarcinoma. Some clones in this sample may be carry-over from other donors' samples.

The gene calls are TRBV30 and TRBJ2-2; weak D call: TRBD2 (5 bases). Germline V gives CDR1 GTSNPN, CDR2 SVGIG (reference sequence). The length of the CDR3 is 14 residues. V lost 3 bases and J 1 base, leaving 9 bases between the germline ends. CDR3 in amino acids: CAWRQSGNTGELFF. The CDR3 DNA sequence: TGTGCCTGGAGACAGAGCGGGAACACCGGGGAGCTGTTTTTT.

This chain connects TRBV7-3 to TRBJ1-2; 7 nucleotides line up with TRBD1. Germline V CDR1 and CDR2: SGHTA, FQGTGA. V lost 5 bases and J lost 4; bases outside the gene matches: 4. The CDR3 is made up of 13 amino acids. CDR3 in amino acids: CASSVSGGYGYTF. The CDR3 nucleotides are TGTGCCAGCAGCGTTTCAGGGGGCTATGGCTACACCTTC.

This chain joins TRBV5-1 and TRBJ1-1, with TRBD1 matching 7 bases. CDR1 is SGHRS, CDR2 YFSETQ, per germline. With 4 bases clipped from V and 4 bases from J, the junction kept 16 bases outside the gene matches. There are 17 residues in the CDR3. Here the CDR3 reads CASSRRGKGAGGTEAFF. CDR3 sequence (DNA): TGCGCCAGCAGCCGAAGGGGGAAGGGGGCGGGAGGCACTGAAGCTTTCTTT.